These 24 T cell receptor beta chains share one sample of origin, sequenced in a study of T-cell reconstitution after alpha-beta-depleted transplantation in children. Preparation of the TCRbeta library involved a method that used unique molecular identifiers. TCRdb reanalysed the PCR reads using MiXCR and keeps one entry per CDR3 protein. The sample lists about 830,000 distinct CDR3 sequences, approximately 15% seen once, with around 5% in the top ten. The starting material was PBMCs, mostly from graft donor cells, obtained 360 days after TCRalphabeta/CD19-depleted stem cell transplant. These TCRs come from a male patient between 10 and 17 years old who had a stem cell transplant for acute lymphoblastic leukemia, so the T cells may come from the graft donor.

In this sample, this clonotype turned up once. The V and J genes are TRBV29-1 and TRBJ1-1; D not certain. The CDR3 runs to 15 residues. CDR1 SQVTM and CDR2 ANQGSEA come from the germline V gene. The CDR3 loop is CSALPRPSPNTEAFF. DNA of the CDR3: TGCAGTGCCCTCCCCCGACCAAGCCCGAACACTGAAGCTTTCTTT.

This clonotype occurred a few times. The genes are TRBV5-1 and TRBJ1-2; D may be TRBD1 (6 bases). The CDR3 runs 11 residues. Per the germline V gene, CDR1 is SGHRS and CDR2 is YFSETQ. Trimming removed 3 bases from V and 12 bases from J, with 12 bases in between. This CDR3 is CASSSGTFDTF. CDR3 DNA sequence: TGCGCCAGCAGCTCCGGGACATTCGACACCTTC.

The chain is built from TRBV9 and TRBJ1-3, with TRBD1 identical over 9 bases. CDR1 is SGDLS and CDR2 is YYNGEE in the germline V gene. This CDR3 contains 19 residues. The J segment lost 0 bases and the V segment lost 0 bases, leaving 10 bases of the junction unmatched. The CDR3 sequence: CASSVGGGQGSDSGNTIYF. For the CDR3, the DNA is TGTGCCAGCAGCGTAGGTGGGGGACAGGGATCGGACTCTGGAAACACCATATATTTT. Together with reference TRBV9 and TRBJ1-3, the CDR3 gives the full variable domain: DSGVTQTPKHLITATGQRVTLRCSPRSGDLSVYWYQQSLDQGLQFLIQYYNGEERAKGNILERFSAQQFPDLHSELNLSSLELGDSALYFCASSVGGGQGSDSGNTIYFGEGSWLTVV.

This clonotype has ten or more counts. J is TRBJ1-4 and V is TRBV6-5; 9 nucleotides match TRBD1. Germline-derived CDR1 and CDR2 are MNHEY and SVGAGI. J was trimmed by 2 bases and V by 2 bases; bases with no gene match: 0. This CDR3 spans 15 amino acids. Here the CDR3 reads CASSYGTGTNEKLFF. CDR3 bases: TGTGCCAGCAGTTACGGGACAGGGACTAATGAAAAACTGTTTTTT.

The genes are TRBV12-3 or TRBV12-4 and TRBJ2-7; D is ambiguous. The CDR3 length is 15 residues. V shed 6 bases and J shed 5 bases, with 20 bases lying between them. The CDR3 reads CASRLAGELTHEQYF. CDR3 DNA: TGTGCCAGCAGGCTGGCAGGAGAACTAACCCACGAGCAGTACTTC.

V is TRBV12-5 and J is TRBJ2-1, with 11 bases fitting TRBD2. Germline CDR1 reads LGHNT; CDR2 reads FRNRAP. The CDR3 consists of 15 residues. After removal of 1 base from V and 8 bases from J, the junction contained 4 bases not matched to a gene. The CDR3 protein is CASGLEGLAAHEQFF. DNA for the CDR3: TGTGCTAGTGGTTTGGAGGGACTAGCGGCCCATGAGCAGTTCTTC.

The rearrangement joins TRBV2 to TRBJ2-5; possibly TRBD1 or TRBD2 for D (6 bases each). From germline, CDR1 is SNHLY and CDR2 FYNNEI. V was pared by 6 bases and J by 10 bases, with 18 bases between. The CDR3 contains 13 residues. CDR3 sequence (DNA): TGTGCCAGCAGCCTGGGACTCCCAGGGGTCCAGTACTTC. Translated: CASSLGLPGVQYF.

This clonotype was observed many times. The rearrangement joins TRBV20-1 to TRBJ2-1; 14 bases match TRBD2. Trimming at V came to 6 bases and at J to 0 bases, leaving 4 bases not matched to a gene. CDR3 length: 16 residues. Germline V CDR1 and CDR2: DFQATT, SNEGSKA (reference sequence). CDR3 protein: CSALTSGRDSYNEQFF. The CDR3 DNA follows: TGCAGTGCCTTGACTAGCGGGAGGGACTCCTACAATGAGCAGTTCTTC.

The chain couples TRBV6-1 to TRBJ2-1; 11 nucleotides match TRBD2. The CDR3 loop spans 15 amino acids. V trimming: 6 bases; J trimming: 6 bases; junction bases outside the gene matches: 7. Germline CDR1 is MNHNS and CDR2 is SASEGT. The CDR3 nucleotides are TGTGCCAGCAGACGCCTAGCGGGAGGAAGCAATGAGCAGTTCTTC. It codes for CASRRLAGGSNEQFF.

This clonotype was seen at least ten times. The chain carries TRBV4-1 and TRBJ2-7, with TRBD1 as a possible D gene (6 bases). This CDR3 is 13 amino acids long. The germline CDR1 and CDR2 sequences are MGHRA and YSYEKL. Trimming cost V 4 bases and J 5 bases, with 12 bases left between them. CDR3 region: CASSLSGDNEQYF. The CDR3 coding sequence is TGCGCCAGCAGCCTATCCGGGGACAACGAGCAGTACTTC.

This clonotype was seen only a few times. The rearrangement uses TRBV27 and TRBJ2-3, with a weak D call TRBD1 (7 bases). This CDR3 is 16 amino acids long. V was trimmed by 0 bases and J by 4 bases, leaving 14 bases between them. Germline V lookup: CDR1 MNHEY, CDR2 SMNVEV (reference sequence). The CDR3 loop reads CASSLSPGGGADTQYF. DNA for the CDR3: TGTGCCAGCAGTTTATCGCCAGGGGGAGGAGCAGATACGCAGTATTTT.

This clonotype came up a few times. The CDR3 loop reads CASSFDRVNTGELFF. DNA for the CDR3: TGTGCCAGCAGTTTCGACAGGGTAAACACCGGGGAGCTGTTTTTT. This chain connects TRBV25-1 to TRBJ2-2, with 7 nucleotides matching TRBD1. The V gene's germline CDR1 is MGHDK and CDR2 SYGVNS. Losses at the gene ends were 5 bases for V and 2 bases for J; bases not matched to a gene: 5. There are 15 residues in the CDR3. Full variable domain (remainder filled in from reference TRBV25-1 and TRBJ2-2): EADIYQTPRYLVIGTGKKITLECSQTMGHDKMYWYQQDPGMELHLIHYSYGVNSTEKGDLSSESTVSRIRTEHFPLTLESARPSHTSQYLCASSFDRVNTGELFFGEGSRLTVL.

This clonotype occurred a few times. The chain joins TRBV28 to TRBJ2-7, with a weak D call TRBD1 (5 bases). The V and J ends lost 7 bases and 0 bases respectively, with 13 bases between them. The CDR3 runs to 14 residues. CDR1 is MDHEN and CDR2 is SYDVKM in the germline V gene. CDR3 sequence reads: CASKIPGHSYEQYF. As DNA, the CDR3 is TGTGCCAGCAAGATACCCGGACACTCCTACGAGCAGTACTTC.

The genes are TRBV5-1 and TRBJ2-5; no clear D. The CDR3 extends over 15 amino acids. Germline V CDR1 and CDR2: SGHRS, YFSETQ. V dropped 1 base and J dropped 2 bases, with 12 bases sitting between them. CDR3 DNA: TGCGCCAGCAGCTTGATAGGCAACCATCAAGAGACCCAGTACTTC. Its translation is CASSLIGNHQETQYF.

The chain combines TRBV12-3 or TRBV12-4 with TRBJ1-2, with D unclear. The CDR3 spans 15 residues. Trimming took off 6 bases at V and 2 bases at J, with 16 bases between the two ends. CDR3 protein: CASSPKQKGNYGYTF. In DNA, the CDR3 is TGTGCCAGCAGCCCAAAACAAAAGGGCAACTATGGCTACACCTTC.

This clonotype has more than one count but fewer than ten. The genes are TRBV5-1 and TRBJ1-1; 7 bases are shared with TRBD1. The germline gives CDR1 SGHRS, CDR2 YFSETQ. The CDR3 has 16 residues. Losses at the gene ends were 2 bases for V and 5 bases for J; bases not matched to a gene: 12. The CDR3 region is CASSFTTGVRGTEAFF. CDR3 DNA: TGCGCCAGCAGCTTCACCACAGGGGTTAGAGGGACTGAAGCTTTCTTT.

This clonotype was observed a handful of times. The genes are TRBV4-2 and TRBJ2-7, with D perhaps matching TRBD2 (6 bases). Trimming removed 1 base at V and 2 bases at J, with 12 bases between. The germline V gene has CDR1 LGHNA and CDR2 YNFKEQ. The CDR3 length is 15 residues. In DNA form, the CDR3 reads TGTGCCAGCAGCCAAGGGCCTAGCGCGACCTACGAGCAGTACTTC. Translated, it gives CASSQGPSATYEQYF.

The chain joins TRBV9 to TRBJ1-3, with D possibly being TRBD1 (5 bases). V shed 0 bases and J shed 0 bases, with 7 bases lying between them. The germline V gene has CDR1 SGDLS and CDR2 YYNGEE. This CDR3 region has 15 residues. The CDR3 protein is CASSVGGGSGNTIYF. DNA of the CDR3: TGTGCCAGCAGCGTAGGGGGGGGCTCTGGAAACACCATATATTTT.

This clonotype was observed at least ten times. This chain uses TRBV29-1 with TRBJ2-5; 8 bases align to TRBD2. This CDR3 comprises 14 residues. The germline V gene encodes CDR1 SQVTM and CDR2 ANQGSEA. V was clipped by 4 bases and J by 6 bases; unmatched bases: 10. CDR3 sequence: CSVGLAGVIKTQYF. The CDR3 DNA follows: TGCAGCGTTGGCCTAGCGGGCGTTATTAAGACCCAGTACTTC.

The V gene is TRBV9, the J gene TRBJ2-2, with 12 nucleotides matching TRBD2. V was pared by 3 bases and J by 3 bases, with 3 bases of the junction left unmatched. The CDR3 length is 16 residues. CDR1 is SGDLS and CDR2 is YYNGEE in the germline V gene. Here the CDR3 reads CASSGRLAGDTGELFF. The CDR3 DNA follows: TGTGCCAGCAGCGGACGACTAGCGGGAGACACCGGGGAGCTGTTTTTT.

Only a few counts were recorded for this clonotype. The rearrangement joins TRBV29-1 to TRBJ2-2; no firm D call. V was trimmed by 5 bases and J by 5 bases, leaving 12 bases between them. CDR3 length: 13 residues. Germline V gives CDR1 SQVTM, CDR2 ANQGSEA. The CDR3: CSVPNLLTGELFF. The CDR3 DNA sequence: TGCAGCGTTCCAAATCTACTTACCGGGGAGCTGTTTTTT.

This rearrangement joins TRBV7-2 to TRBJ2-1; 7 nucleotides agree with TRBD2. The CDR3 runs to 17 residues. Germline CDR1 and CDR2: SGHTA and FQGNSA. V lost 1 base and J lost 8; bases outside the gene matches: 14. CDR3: CASSLVRLSGMRDEQFF. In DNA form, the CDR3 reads TGTGCCAGCAGCTTAGTTCGTCTCAGCGGGATGCGGGATGAGCAGTTCTTC.

CDR3 sequence (DNA): TGCGCCAGCAGCTTGATTAGCGGGGCACAAGAGACCCAGTACTTC. It encodes CASSLISGAQETQYF. The V call is TRBV5-1, the J call TRBJ2-5, with TRBD2 matching 8 bases. CDR1 and CDR2 (germline): SGHRS, YFSETQ. With V trimmed by 1 base and J by 2 bases, 4 bases remained unmatched. This CDR3 comprises 15 residues.

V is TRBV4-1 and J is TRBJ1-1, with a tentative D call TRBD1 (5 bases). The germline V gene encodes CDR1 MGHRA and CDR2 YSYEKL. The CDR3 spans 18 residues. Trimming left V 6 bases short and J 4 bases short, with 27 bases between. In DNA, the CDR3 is TGCGCCAGCAGATCATTGGGACGTAGGCTCGGTGGTAGCACTGAAGCTTTCTTT. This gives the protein CASRSLGRRLGGSTEAFF.